This section outlines one T cell receptor beta chain sequence together with its context. The antigen is not known. No cell sorting was done before RNA was extracted from the tissue. Donors were chemotherapy-naive, newly diagnosed lung cancer surgical patients in China, August–late 2014. J was trimmed by 0 bases and V by 8 bases; bases with no gene match: 5. Germline-derived CDR1 and CDR2 are WSHSY and SAAADI. This CDR3 has 15 amino acids. The data belong to a study of tumor and adjacent non-tumor tissue in lung cancer. Findings and limits, study-wide: In normal lung, the top 100 clones were significantly more dominant than in tumor. Tumor TCR diversity, when higher, was linked to shorter survival. TCR diversity was significantly greater in tumor than normal lung tissue.

The library came from three nested PCR rounds adapted from ARM-PCR protocols. Using its own MiXCR run on the multiplex PCR reads, TCRdb lists one record per CDR3 protein. The repertoire includes 220,000 or so distinct CDR3 sequences, 70% to 75% of them detected once, and approximately 25% sits in the top ten. The TCR comes from a man aged 60 to 75 with non-small cell lung cancer. The chain carries TRBV10-2 and TRBJ2-7; 12 bases are shared with TRBD2. Sequencing input: lung tumor tissue. The CDR3 DNA follows: TGCGCCAGCGTCCCGGGACTAGCGGGCTCCTACGAGCAGTACTTC. The encoded protein is CASVPGLAGSYEQYF.